The clone carrying this T cell receptor beta chain has more than one count but fewer than ten. No antigen is known for it. The sample comes from a study of cytomegalovirus exposure and HLA in healthy donors. Across the whole study: Across around 400 genotyped donors, about 81% landed in the Caucasian-associated ancestry cluster.

Points from the study as a whole: Using a false discovery rate of 0.05, a later analysis showed that 15,000 to 20,000 TCR beta sequences were associated with HLA alleles.

The primer mix had 60 Vbeta and 13 Jbeta primers. Methods used by the authors: In a later analysis, 10 million to 11 million of about 80 million unique beta chains occurred in at least two donors. Produced via immunoSEQ multiplex PCR; TCRdb's table is partial and in-frame only. V, J and clone size reflect that table, while D and trimming were determined from the DNA. This table holds 150,000 to 200,000 clones, approximately 84% found once. With 7 bases removed from V and 1 base from J, the gap between germline ends came to 13 bases. Germline assignment: CDR1 ENHRY and CDR2 SYGVKD. The CDR3 extends over 14 amino acids.

Specimen: PBMCs. The chain combines TRBV10-3 with TRBJ1-1; D possibly corresponds to TRBD1 (5 bases). This receptor was taken from a male donor in good health and CMV-seropositive. CDR3: CAIKEGRGNTEAFF. The DNA for the CDR3 is TGTGCCATCAAGGAAGGGAGGGGGAACACTGAAGCTTTCTTT.